This TCR beta chain was identified during a study of blood T cell repertoires in COVID-19. Looking at the study overall: Researchers got acute and convalescent COVID-19 samples from the United States, Italy and Spain. In each case, the material was cDNA or gDNA derived from T cells, B-cell-depleted T cells, or PBMCs.

Sequencing was performed with immunoSEQ multiplex PCR; in TCRdb, only in-frame clones are kept and a portion is missing. The sample lists about 21,000 clones, 80% occurring once. In germline, CDR1 is SGHNT, CDR2 YYREEE (reference sequence). The CDR3 length is 16 residues. The V and J ends lost 5 bases and 4 bases, in that order; junction bases with no gene match: 9. This TCR was recovered from a man aged 60-69 years with active COVID-19. V usage is TRBV5-4 and J usage is TRBJ1-5, with TRBD1 matching over 10 bases. Specimen: peripheral blood. The CDR3 loop reads CASRDGDRGMNQPQHF. In DNA form, the CDR3 reads TGTGCCAGCAGGGATGGGGACAGGGGAATGAATCAGCCCCAGCATTTT.